These 8 T cell receptor beta chains originate from one sample sequenced in a study of CD8+CD57+ T cells in acquired aplastic anemia. Patients chosen for sequencing had CD8+CD57+ cells that had expanded, as shown by flow cytometry. For CDR3 and TCR beta VDJ profiling, genomic DNA was the template used. MiXCR was run by TCRdb on the reads, yielding one entry per CDR3 protein. The repertoire holds 450,000 to 600,000 distinct CDR3 sequences, roughly 34% seen once, with under 0.95% in the top ten. Sequenced material: sorted CD4+, CD8+, or CD8+CD57+ T cells (not recorded which) from PBMCs. The receptors derive from a human donor with aplastic anemia.

The CDR3 spells CSVDIYTEAFF. The CDR3 DNA sequence: TGCAGCGTGGACATATACACTGAAGCTTTCTTT. The rearrangement links TRBV29-1 to TRBJ1-1; D may be TRBD1 (5 bases). Trimming took 6 bases from V and 3 from J, leaving 8 bases between them. Germline V lookup: CDR1 SQVTM, CDR2 ANQGSEA. CDR3 length: 11 amino acids.

The chain is built from TRBV20-1 and TRBJ1-2, with TRBD1 matching over 9 bases. The CDR3 loop spans 14 amino acids. Germline V gives CDR1 DFQATT, CDR2 SNEGSKA (reference sequence). The CDR3 DNA is TGCAGCGGCGGACAGGGGAGGAGCCGCTATGGCTACACCTTC. This gives the protein CSGGQGRSRYGYTF.

The table lists this clonotype with many counts. This chain connects TRBV20-1 to TRBJ1-1; D not certain. The CDR3 has 12 residues. The germline V gene encodes CDR1 DFQATT and CDR2 SNEGSKA (reference sequence). V was clipped by 6 bases and J by 5 bases, with 13 bases between them. The CDR3 nucleotides are TGCAGTGCAGGGAATCCGCTTACTGAAGCTTTCTTT. Its translation: CSAGNPLTEAFF.

The J gene is TRBJ1-6, the V gene TRBV13, with a tentative D call TRBD1 (5 bases). The germline V and J ends were trimmed by 0 bases and 7 bases, with 16 bases remaining between them. Germline V gene lookup returns CDR1 PRHDT and CDR2 FYEKMQ (reference sequence). This CDR3 is built from 17 residues. The CDR3 here is CASSLGYRRKENSPLHF. The CDR3 DNA reads TGTGCCAGCAGCTTAGGATACAGGAGAAAAGAGAATTCACCCCTCCACTTT.

The V call is TRBV9, the J call TRBJ2-1; D perhaps matches TRBD2 (5 bases). V was trimmed by 0 bases and J by 6 bases, leaving 7 bases between them. The CDR3 loop spans 13 amino acids. Germline V gene lookup returns CDR1 SGDLS and CDR2 YYNGEE. The CDR3 DNA is TGTGCCAGCAGCGTAGTAGGGAGCAATGAGCAGTTCTTC. Its protein product is CASSVVGSNEQFF.

In its sample, this clonotype was seen a few times. The chain recombines TRBV4-1 with TRBJ1-2; D not certain. Trimming stripped 0 bases from V and 5 bases from J, with 13 bases between. Germline CDR1 MGHRA, CDR2 YSYEKL. The CDR3 is 15 amino acids. As DNA, the CDR3 is TGCGCCAGCAGCCAAGATCCGGGGAAGGAGTATGGCTACACCTTC. The encoded protein is CASSQDPGKEYGYTF.

This clonotype is a singleton in its sample. The chain uses TRBV20-1 and TRBJ1-5; D perhaps matches TRBD1 (5 bases). The CDR3 extends over 14 amino acids. V lost 0 bases and J lost 6, with 12 bases in between. CDR1 and CDR2 (germline): DFQATT, SNEGSKA (reference sequence). The CDR3 DNA reads as TGCAGTGCTAGAGATGGGCAGGGAGTTCAGCCCCAGCATTTT. It is translated as CSARDGQGVQPQHF.

The V and J genes are TRBV2 and TRBJ1-2; D gene uncertain. Trimming cost V 7 bases and J 4 bases, with 10 bases left between them. Per germline, CDR1 SNHLY and CDR2 FYNNEI. The CDR3 is 12 amino acids. The DNA of the CDR3 is TGTGCCAGCAAGGAAGAAAGCTATGGCTACACCTTC. Its translation is CASKEESYGYTF.